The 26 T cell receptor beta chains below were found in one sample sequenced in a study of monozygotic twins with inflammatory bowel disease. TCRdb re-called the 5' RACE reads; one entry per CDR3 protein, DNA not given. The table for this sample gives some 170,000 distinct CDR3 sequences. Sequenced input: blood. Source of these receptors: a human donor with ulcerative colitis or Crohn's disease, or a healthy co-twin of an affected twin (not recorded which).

CDR3 protein: CASSLVRRDSSYEQYF. J is TRBJ2-7 and V is TRBV5-1; no DNA is available, so the TRBD1 call from TCRdb remains unchecked. This CDR3 comprises 16 residues. Germline V gene sequence: CDR1 SGHRS, CDR2 YFSETQ.

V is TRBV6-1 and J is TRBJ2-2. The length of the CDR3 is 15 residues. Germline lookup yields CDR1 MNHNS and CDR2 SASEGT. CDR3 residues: CASRRAIANTGELFF.

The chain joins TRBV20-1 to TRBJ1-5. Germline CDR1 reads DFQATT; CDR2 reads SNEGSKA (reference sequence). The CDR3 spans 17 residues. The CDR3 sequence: CSARTDIRDFSNQPQHF.

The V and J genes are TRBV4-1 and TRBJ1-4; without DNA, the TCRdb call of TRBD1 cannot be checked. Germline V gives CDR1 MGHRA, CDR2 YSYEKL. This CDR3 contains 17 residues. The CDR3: CASSHGTGISGNEKLFF.

The CDR3 loop is CASSIAALNQPQYF. The chain combines TRBV19 with TRBJ1-5. This CDR3 comprises 14 residues. Germline CDR1 is LNHDA and CDR2 is SQIVND (reference sequence).

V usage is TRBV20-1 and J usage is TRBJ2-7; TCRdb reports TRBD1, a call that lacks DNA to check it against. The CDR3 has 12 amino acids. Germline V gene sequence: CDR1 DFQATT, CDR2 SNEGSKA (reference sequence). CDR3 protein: CSATTGGHEQYF.

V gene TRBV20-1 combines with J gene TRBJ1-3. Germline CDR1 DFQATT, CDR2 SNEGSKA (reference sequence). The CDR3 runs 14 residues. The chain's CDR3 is CSARDWLGGNTIYF.

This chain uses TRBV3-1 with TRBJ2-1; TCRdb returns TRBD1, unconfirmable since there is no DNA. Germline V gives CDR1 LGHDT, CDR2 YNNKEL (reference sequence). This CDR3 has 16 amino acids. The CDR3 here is CASSQVFAQGNNEQFF.

The CDR3 loop is CSARDEGGQETQYF. This chain connects TRBV20-1 to TRBJ2-5; lacking DNA, the TRBD1 call made by TCRdb goes unchecked. The CDR3 extends over 14 amino acids. Germline CDR1 is DFQATT and CDR2 is SNEGSKA (reference sequence).

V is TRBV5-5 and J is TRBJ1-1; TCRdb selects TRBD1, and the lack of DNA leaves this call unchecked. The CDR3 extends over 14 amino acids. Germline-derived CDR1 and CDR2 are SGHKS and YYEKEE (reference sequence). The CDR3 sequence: CASSALTENTEAFF. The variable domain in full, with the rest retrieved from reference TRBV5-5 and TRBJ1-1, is DAGVTQSPTHLIKTRGQQVTLRCSPISGHKSVSWYQQVLGQGPQFIFQYYEKEERGRGNFPDRFSARQFPNYSSELNVNALLLGDSALYLCASSALTENTEAFFGQGTRLTVV.

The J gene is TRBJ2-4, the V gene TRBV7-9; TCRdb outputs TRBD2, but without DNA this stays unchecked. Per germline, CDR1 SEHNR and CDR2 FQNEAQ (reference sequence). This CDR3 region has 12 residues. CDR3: CASSLGAGEPYF.

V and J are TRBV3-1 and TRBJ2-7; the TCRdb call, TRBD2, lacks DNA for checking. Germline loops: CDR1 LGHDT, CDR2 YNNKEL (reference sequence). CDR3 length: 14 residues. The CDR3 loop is CASSQPGLAYEQYF.

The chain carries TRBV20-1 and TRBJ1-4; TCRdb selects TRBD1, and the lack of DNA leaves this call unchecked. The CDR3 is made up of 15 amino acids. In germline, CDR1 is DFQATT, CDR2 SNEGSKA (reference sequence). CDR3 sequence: CSATTDSSPGEKLFF.

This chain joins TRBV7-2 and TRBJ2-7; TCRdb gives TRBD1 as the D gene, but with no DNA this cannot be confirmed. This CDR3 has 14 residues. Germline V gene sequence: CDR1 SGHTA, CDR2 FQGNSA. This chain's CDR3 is CASTGQGLPYEQYF.

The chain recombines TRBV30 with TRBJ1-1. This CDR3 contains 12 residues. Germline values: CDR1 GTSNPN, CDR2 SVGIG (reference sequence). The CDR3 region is CAWSVRGTEAFF.

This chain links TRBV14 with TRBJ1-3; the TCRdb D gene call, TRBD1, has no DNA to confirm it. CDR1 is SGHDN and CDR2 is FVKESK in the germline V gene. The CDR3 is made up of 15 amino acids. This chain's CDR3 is CASSREGQAGNTIYF.

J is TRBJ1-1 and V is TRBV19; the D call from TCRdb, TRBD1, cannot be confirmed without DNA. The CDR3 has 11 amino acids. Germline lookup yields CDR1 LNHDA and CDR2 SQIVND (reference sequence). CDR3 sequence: CASITPGEAFF. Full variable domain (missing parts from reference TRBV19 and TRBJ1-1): DGGITQSPKYLFRKEGQNVTLSCEQNLNHDAMYWYRQDPGQGLRLIYYSQIVNDFQKGDIAEGYSVSREKKESFPLTVTSAQKNPTAFYLCASITPGEAFFGQGTRLTVV.

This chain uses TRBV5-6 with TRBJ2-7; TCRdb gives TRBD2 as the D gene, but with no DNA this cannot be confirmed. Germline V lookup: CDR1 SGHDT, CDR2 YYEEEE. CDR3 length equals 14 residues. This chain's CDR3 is CASNPGLAGSEQYF.

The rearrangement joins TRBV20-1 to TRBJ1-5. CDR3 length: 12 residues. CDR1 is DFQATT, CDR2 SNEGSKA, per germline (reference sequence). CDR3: CSAEGSNQPQHF.

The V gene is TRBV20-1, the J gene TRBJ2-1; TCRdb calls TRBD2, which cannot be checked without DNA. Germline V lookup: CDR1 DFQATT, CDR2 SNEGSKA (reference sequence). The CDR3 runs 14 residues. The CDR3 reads CSASGTSGKYEQFF.

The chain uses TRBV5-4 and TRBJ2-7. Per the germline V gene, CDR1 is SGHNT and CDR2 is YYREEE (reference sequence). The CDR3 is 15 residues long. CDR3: CASSLGLASSYEQYF.

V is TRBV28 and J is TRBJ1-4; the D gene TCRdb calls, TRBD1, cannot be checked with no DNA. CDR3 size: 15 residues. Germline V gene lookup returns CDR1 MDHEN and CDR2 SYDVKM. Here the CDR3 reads CASSSPGVLNEKLFF.

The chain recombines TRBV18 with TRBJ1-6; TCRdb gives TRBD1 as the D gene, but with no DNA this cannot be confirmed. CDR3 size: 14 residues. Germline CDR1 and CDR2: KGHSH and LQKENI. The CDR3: CASSGDSLPPPLHF. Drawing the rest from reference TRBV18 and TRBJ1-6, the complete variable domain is NAGVMQNPRHLVRRRGQEARLRCSPMKGHSHVYWYRQLPEEGLKFMVYLQKENIIDESGMPKERFSAEFPKEGPSILRIQQVVRGDSAAYFCASSGDSLPPPLHFGNGTRLTVT.

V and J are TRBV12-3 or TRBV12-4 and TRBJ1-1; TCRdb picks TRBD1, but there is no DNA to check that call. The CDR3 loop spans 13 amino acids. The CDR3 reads CASSQGRRTEAFF.

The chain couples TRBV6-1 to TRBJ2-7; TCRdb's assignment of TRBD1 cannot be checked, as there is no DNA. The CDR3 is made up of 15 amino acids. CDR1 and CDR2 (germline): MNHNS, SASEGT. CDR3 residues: CASSSGQGAIYEQYF.

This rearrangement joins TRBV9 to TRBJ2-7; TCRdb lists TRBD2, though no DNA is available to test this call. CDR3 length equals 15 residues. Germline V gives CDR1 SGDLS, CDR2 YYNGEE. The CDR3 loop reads CASSVRQGPSYEQYF.